The entry below describes one TCR beta chain. Its matching antigen is unknown. Sequence at one end of the junction differs from germline and may be a read error. Per the germline V gene, CDR1 is MDHEN and CDR2 is SYDVKM. The CDR3 consists of 13 residues. For each extraction, RNA and DNA were obtained together from approximately 20-30 mg of unsorted bulk tissue. These data come from a study of tumor-infiltrating lymphocytes in primary liver carcinoma. Study-level results: Significantly larger top-250-clone fractions were found in tumors than in blood (p = 0.039). Lesser overlap characterized tumor-adjacent and tumor-blood pairs relative to tumor region pairs.

The investigators made TCR beta cDNA from around 530 ng total RNA, using a constant-region primer. Three nested multiplex PCR rounds, a slightly modified ARM-PCR method, built the TCR beta libraries. TRBV1-TRBV30 forward primers paired with a C-beta reverse primer were used in the first two PCR rounds, which ran approximately 10 cycles each. TCRdb itself ran the multiplex PCR reads through MiXCR, one entry per CDR3 protein. The data contain 50,000 to 70,000 distinct CDR3 sequences, less than 75% of them singletons. This chain links TRBV28 with TRBJ1-5; the D is unclear. Material for sequencing was liver tumor tissue from sampling region 2. The subset is: tumor region T2, inferior pole. This receptor was identified in a man in his forties or fifties with primary liver carcinoma and hepatitis B virus infection. CDR3 sequence (DNA): TGTGCCTCCTGTTGGGTGGCCGATCAGCCCCTGCATTTT. Its translation is CASCWVADQPLHF.